This T cell receptor beta chain was captured by sequencing in a study of shared clonotypes between healthy human individuals. TCRdb's copy holds only in-frame clones and misses some; the assay was immunoSEQ multiplex PCR. The profile shows about 600,000 clones, 98% of them singletons. The CDR3 is made up of 16 amino acids. CDR1 and CDR2 from the germline V gene are SGHRS and YFSETQ. V dropped 4 bases and J dropped 0 bases, with 11 bases sitting between them. The naive CD8 population came from CD45RO-negative cells selected for CCR7, without terminally differentiated effector memory CD45RA+ cells. Specimen: naive CD8+ T cells sorted from blood. This clonotype was obtained from a man aged 30 to 39 in good health. The chain employs TRBV5-1 and TRBJ2-6; a possible D gene is TRBD1 (5 bases). The CDR3 reads CASSHGALSGANVLTF. CDR3 DNA: TGCGCCAGCAGCCATGGGGCCCTCTCTGGGGCCAACGTCCTGACTTTC.